The T cell receptor beta chain under discussion was sequenced for a study of T cell changes during pregnancy in multiple sclerosis. Profiled with immunoSEQ multiplex PCR; TCRdb holds only in-frame clones, not every one. The sample has 40,000 to 50,000 clones; more than 80% are singletons. Germline V lookup: CDR1 SGHKS, CDR2 YYEKEE (reference sequence). The CDR3 has 15 residues. Trimming shortened V by 1 base and J by 2 bases, and 10 bases separated the two germline ends. Sequenced material: CD4+ T cells from peripheral blood mononuclear cells, taken before pregnancy. The genes are TRBV5-5 and TRBJ2-1; D is possibly TRBD2 (6 bases). The TCR was taken from a female donor with multiple sclerosis, enrolled in a pregnancy study. The CDR3, as DNA: TGTGCCAGCAGCTTGCGGGGGACCACCTACAATGAGCAGTTCTTC. Amino acids: CASSLRGTTYNEQFF.